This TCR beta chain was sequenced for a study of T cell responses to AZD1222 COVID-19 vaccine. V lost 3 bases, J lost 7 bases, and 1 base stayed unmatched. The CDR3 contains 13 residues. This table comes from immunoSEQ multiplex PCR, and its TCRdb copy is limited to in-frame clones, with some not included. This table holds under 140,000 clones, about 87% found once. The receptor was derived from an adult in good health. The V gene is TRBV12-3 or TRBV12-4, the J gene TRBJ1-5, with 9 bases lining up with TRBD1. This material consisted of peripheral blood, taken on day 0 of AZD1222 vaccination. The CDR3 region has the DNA TGTGCCAGCAGTTTGGGACAGGGCCAGCCCCAGCATTTT. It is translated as CASSLGQGQPQHF.